This is a list of T cell receptor beta chains from one sample in a study of cytomegalovirus exposure and HLA in healthy donors. Some clones are missing from TCRdb's copy, which holds only in-frame ones; the method was immunoSEQ multiplex PCR. The sample has 250,000 to 400,000 clones, over 75% seen once; the top ten hold approximately 0.96%. The sample consisted of PBMCs. The source is a young man in good health and CMV-seronegative. Both conserved end residues are part of each CDR3. Each record gives: V gene, CDR3 protein.

>TRBV6-1
CASSESPTGRAYEQYF
>TRBV28
CASKTGGLYGYTF
>TRBV5-5
CASSSRADGTGELFF
>TRBV2
CASRNDSYGYTF
>TRBV6-5
CASSYAGSRFEAFF
>TRBV15
CATSPRFGVTDTQYF
>TRBV15
CATSISRGRKDTQYF
>TRBV25-1
CASSDRDSGNTEAFF
>TRBV29-1
CSVGHRENDEQYF
>TRBV19
CASSPGLRETQYF
>TRBV6-5
CASSEALTYEQYF
>TRBV6-1
CASGENRGNFYEQYF
>TRBV11-2
CASRRTPSSNYGYTF
>TRBV29-1
CSGSLWRPALNYGYTF
>TRBV27
CASSLVTGAYEKLFF
>TRBV2
CARKWTGDNSPLHF
>TRBV7-9
CASRPTGGTYEQYF
>TRBV6-5
CASSYGGQGSNTIYF
>TRBV5-1
CASSLGRGENEKLFF
>TRBV25-1
CASSVGGRETQYF
>TRBV11-2
CASSLGTGNYEQYF
>TRBV20-1
CSAPLRYEQYF
>TRBV27
CASSLGGNSYEQYF
>TRBV2
CASRRDRAETQYF
>TRBV7-2
CASSLAGRTDTQYF
>TRBV9
CASSPPAGRGYNEQYF
>TRBV9
CASSPTGGDSTDTEAFF
>TRBV19
CASSLASKYTNYGYTF
>TRBV6-1
CASSESGRETQYF
>TRBV6-5
CASSYQGRYEQYF
>TRBV25-1
CASSEYILAGGHGEQFF
>TRBV4-1
CASSQAVVTDTQYF
>TRBV14
CASSPPGSYNSPLHF
>TRBV5-6
CASSPSILGGAPAGYTF
>TRBV7-9
CASSSSDRLNTEAFF
>TRBV6-5
CASSSRGGTDTQYF
>TRBV29-1
CSVEGLIGSTYEQYF
>TRBV6-5
CASSSGGAGSDTQYF
>TRBV4-1
CASSQDPPRTASSYNEQFF
>TRBV6-5
CASKKGGILAYEQYF
>TRBV4-2
CASSQQTVSTDTQYF
>TRBV7-9
CASSLEAGRVTEAFF
>TRBV9
CASSPSGGNPSEQFF
>TRBV29-1
CSVDNRLAGEYTDTQYF
>TRBV5-1
CASSPYPGDYGYTF
>TRBV5-1
CASSLVAGLMETQYF
>TRBV11-2
CASRRTGRHIQYF
>TRBV5-1
CASSLVSRQGSPNTEAFF
>TRBV7-8
CASRRQGANGQETQYF
>TRBV6-1
CASSAGGARYGYTF